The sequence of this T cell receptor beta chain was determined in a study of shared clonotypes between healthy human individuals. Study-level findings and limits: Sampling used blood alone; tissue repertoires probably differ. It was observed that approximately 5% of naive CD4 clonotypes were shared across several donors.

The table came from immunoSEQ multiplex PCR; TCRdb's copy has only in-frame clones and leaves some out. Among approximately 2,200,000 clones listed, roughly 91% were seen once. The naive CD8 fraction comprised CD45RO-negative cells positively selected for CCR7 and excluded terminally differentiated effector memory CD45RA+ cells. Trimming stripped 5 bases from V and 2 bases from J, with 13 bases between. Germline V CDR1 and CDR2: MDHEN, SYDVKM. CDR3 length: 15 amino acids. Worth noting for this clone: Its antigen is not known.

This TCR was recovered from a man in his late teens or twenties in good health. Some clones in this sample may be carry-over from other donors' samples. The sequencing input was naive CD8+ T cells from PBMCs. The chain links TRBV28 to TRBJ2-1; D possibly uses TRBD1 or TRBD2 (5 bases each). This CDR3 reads CASSRPGTTYNEQFF. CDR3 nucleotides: TGTGCCAGCAGTCGCCCCGGGACGACCTACAATGAGCAGTTCTTC.